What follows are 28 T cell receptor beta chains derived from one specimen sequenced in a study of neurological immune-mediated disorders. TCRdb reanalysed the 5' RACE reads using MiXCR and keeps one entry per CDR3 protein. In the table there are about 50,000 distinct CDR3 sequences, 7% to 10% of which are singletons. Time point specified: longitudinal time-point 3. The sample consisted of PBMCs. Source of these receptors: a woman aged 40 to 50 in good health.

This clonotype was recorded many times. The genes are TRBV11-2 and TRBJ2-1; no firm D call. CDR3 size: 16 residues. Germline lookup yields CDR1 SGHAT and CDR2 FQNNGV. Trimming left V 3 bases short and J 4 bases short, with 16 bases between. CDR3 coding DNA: TGTGCCAGCAGCTTTGAGGTGATAGGACGATACAATGAGCAGTTCTTC. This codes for CASSFEVIGRYNEQFF.

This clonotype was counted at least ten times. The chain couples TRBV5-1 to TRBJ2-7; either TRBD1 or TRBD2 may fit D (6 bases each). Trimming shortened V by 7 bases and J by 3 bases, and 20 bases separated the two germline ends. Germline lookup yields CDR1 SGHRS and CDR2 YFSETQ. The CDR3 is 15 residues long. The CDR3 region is CASHRGGDTHYEQYF. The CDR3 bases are TGCGCCAGCCACCGAGGAGGGGACACCCACTACGAGCAGTACTTC.

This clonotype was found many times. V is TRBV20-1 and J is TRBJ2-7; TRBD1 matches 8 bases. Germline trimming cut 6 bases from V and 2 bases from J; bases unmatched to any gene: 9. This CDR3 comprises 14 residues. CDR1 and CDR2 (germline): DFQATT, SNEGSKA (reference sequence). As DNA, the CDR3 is TGCAGTGCCGTCGACAGGGGATTAACCTACGAGCAGTACTTC. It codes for CSAVDRGLTYEQYF.

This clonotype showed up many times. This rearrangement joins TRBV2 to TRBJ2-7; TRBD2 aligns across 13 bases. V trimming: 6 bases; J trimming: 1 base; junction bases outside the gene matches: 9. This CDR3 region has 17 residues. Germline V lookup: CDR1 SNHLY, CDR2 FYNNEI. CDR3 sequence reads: CASRLGTSGALSYEQYF. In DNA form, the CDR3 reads TGTGCCAGCAGACTCGGGACTAGCGGGGCCTTGTCCTACGAGCAGTACTTC.

This chain's CDR3 is CSARVAAAISSGANVLTF. As DNA, the CDR3 is TGCAGTGCTCGTGTCGCAGCCGCGATAAGCTCTGGGGCCAACGTCCTGACTTTC. The chain has TRBV20-1 and TRBJ2-6, with D uncertain. The CDR3 spans 18 residues. Germline CDR1 is DFQATT and CDR2 is SNEGSKA (reference sequence). V dropped 5 bases and J dropped 0 bases, with 20 bases sitting between them.

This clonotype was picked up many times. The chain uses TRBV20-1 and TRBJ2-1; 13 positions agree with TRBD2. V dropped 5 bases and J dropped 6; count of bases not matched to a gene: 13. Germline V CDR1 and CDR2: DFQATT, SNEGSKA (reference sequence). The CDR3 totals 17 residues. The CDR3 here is CSASTLAGGPVVNEQFF. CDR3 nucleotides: TGCAGTGCTTCTACACTAGCGGGAGGGCCGGTTGTCAATGAGCAGTTCTTC.

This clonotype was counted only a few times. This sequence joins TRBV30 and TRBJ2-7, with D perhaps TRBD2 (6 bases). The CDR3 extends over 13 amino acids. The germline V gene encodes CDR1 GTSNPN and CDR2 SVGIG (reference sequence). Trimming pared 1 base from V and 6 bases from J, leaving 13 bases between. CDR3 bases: TGTGCCTGGAGTGCCATGCGGGGCGCCGAGCAGTACTTC. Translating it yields CAWSAMRGAEQYF. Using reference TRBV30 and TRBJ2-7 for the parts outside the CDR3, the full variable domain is SQTIHQWPATLVQPVGSPLSLECTVEGTSNPNLYWYRQAAGRGLQLLFYSVGIGQISSEVPQNLSASRPQDRQFILSSKKLLLSDSGFYLCAWSAMRGAEQYFGPGTRLTVT.

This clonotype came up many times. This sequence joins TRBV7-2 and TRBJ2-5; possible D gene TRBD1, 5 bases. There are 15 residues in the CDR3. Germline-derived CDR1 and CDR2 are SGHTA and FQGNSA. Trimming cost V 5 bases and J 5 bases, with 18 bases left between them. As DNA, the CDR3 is TGTGCCAGCAGCACTATCCCAGGGCATCTCGAGACCCAGTACTTC. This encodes CASSTIPGHLETQYF.

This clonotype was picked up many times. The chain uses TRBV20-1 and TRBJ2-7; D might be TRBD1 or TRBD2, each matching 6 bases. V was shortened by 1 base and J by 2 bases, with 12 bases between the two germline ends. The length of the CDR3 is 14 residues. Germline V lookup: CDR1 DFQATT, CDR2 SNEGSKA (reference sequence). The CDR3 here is CSARGPRGAYEQYF. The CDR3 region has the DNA TGCAGTGCTAGAGGACCAAGGGGGGCCTACGAGCAGTACTTC.

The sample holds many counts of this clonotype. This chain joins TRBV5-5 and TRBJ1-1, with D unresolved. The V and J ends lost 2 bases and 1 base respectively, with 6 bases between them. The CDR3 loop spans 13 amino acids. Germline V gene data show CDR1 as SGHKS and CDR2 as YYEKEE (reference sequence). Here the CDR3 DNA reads TGTGCCAGCAGCTTTTCCTGGAACACTGAAGCTTTCTTT. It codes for CASSFSWNTEAFF.

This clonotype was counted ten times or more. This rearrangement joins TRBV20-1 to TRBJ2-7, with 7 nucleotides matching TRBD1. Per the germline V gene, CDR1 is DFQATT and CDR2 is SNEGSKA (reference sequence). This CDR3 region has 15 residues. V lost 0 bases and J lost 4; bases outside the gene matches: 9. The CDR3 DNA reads TGCAGTGCTAGAGACGTCGACAGGGTAGGGTACGAGCAGTACTTC. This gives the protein CSARDVDRVGYEQYF.

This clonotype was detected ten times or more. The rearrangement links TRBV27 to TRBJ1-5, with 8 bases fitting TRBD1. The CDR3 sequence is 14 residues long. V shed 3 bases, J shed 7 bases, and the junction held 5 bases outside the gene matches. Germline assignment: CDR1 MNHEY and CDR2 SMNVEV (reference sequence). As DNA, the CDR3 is TGTGCCAGCAGTTTGACAGGGGATGGCCAGCCCCAGCATTTT. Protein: CASSLTGDGQPQHF.

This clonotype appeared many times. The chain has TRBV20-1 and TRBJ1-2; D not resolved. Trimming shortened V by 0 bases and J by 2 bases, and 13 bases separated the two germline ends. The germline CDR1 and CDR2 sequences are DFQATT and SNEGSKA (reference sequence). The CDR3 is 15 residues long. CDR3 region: CSARDSLRRNYGYTF. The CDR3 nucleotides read TGCAGTGCTAGAGATTCGTTGCGGAGAAACTATGGCTACACCTTC.

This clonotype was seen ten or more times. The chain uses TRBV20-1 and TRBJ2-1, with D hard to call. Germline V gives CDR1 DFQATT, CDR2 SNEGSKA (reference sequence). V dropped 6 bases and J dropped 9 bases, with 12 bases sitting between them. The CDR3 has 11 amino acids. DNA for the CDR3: TGCAGTGCCCTGAAATTCCCTGAGCAGTTCTTC. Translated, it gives CSALKFPEQFF.

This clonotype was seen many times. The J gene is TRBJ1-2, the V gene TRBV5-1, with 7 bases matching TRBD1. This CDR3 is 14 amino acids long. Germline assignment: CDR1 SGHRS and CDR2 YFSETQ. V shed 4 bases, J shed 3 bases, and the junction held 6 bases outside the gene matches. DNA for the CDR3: TGCGCCAGCAGCCCGACAGACAGGGACTATGGCTACACCTTC. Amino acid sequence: CASSPTDRDYGYTF.

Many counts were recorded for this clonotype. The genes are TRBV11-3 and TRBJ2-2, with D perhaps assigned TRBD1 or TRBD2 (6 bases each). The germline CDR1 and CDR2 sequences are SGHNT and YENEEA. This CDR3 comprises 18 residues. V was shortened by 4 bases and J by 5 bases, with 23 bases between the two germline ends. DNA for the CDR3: TGTGCCAGCAGCTCCGGGCCGACAGGCGGGGACCAAACCGGGGAGCTGTTTTTT. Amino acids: CASSSGPTGGDQTGELFF.

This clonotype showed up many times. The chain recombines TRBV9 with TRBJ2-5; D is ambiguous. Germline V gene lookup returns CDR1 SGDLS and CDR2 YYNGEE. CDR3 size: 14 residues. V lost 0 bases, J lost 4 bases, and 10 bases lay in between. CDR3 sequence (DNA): TGTGCCAGCAGCGTAGGGTCTAGGTCAGAGACCCAGTACTTC. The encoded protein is CASSVGSRSETQYF. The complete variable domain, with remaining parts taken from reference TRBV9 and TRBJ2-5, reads DSGVTQTPKHLITATGQRVTLRCSPRSGDLSVYWYQQSLDQGLQFLIQYYNGEERAKGNILERFSAQQFPDLHSELNLSSLELGDSALYFCASSVGSRSETQYFGPGTRLLVL.

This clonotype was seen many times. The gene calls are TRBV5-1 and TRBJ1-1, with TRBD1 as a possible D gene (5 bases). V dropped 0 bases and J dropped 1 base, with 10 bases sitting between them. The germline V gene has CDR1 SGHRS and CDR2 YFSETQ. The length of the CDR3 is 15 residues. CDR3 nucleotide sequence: TGCGCCAGCAGCTTGGAAGGACATAAGAACACTGAAGCTTTCTTT. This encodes CASSLEGHKNTEAFF.

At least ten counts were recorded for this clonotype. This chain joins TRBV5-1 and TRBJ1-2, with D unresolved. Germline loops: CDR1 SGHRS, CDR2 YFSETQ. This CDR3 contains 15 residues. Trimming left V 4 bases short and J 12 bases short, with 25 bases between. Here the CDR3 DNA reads TGCGCCAGCAGCCCCACCACCTTGGACGCCCGACGTCACACCTTC. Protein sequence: CASSPTTLDARRHTF. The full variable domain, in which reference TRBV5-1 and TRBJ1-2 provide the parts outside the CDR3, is KAGVTQTPRYLIKTRGQQVTLSCSPISGHRSVSWYQQTPGQGLQFLFEYFSETQRNKGNFPGRFSGRQFSNSRSEMNVSTLELGDSALYLCASSPTTLDARRHTFGSGTRLTVV.

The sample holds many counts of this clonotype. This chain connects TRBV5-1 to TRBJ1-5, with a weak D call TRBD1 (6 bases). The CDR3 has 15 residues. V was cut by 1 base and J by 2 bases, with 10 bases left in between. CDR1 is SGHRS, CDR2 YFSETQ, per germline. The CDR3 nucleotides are TGCGCCAGCAGCTTGTCAGGGGAGGGCAATCAGCCCCAGCATTTT. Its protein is CASSLSGEGNQPQHF.

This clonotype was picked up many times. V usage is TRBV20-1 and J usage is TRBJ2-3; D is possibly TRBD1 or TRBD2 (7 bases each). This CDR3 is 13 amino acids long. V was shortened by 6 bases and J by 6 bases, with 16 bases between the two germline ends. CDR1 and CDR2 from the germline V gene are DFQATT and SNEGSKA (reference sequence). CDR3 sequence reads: CSATAGGGDTQYF. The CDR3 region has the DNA TGCAGTGCAACAGCAGGGGGAGGGGATACGCAGTATTTT.

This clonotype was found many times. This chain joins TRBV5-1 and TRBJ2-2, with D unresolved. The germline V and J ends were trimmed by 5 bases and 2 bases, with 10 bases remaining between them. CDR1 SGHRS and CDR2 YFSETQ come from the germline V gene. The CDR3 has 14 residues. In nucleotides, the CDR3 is TGCGCCAGCAGTCCCGATGGAAACACCGGGGAGCTGTTTTTT. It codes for CASSPDGNTGELFF.

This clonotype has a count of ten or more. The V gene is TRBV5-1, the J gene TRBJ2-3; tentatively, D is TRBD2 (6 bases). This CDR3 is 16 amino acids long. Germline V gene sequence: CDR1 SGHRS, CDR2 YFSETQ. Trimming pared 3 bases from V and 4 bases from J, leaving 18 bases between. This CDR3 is CASSWGGGVIADTQYF. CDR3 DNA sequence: TGCGCCAGCAGCTGGGGAGGCGGGGTAATTGCAGATACGCAGTATTTT.

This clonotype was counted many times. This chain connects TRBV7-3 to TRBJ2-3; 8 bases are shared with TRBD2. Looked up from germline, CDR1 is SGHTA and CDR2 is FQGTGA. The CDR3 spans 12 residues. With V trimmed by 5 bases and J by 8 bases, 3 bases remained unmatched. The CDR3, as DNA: TGTGCCAGCAGCCCGGGGGGGCCTACGCAGTATTTT. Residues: CASSPGGPTQYF.

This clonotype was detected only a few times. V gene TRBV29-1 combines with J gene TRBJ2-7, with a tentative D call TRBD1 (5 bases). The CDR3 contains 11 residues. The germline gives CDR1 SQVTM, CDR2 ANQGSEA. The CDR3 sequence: CSVSDIYEQYF. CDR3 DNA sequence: TGCAGTGTATCGGACATCTACGAGCAGTACTTC.

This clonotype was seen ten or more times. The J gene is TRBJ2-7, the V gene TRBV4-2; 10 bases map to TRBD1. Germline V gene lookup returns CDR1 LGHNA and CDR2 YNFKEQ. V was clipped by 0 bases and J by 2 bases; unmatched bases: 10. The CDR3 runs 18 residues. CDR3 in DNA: TGTGCCAGCAGCCAAGAAGATCTTAGCGGGACAGGGGCCTACGAGCAGTACTTC. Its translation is CASSQEDLSGTGAYEQYF.

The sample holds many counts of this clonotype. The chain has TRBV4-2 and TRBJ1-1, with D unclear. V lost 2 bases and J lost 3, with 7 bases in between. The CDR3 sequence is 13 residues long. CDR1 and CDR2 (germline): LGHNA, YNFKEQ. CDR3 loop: CASSQRLDTEAFF. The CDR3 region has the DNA TGTGCCAGCAGCCAACGTTTGGACACTGAAGCTTTCTTT.

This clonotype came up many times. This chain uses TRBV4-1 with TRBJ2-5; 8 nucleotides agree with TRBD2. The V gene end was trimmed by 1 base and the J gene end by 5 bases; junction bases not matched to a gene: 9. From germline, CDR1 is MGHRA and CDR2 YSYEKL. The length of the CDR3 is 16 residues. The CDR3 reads CASSQGIGGAGETQYF. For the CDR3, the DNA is TGCGCCAGCAGCCAAGGAATCGGGGGGGCCGGGGAGACCCAGTACTTC.